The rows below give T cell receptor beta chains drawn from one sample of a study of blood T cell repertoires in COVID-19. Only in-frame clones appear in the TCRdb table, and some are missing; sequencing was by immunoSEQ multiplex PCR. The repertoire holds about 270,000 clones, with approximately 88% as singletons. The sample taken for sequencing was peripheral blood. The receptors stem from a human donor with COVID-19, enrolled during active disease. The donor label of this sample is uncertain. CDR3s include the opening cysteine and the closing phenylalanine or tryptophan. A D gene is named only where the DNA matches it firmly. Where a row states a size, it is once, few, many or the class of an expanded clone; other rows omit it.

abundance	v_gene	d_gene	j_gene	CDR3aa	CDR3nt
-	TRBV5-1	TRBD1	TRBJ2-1	CASSFSGTGLLNEQFF	TGCGCCAGCAGTTTTTCCGGGACAGGGTTGCTCAATGAGCAGTTCTTC
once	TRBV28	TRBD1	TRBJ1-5	CASSVTGGGQPQHF	TGTGCCAGCAGTGTGACAGGGGGCGGTCAGCCCCAGCATTTT
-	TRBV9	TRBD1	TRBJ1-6	CASSEGTGGNNSPLHF	TGTGCCAGCAGCGAGGGGACAGGGGGCAATAATTCACCCCTCCACTTT
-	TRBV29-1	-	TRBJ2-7	CSGIRGGRNEQYF	TGCAGCGGAATTCGTGGGGGGAGGAACGAGCAGTACTTC
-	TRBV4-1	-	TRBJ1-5	CASSHSGDSNQPQHF	TGCGCCAGCAGCCACTCAGGTGATAGCAATCAGCCCCAGCATTTT
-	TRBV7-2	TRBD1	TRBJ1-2	CASSLATGRDYGYTF	TGTGCCAGCAGCTTAGCGACAGGGCGAGACTATGGCTACACCTTC
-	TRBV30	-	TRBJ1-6	CAWSARGTVSPLHF	TGTGCCTGGAGCGCCCGGGGTACGGTTTCACCCCTCCACTTT
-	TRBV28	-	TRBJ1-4	CASSLPFAGVEKKLFF	TGTGCCAGCAGTTTACCCTTTGCAGGGGTAGAGAAAAAACTGTTTTTT
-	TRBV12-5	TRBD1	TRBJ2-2	CASGPRTGGGGELFF	TGTGCTAGTGGTCCGCGGACAGGGGGCGGCGGGGAGCTGTTTTTT
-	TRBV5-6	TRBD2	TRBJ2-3	CASSTLTSSSPTDTQYF	TGTGCCAGCAGCACCCTGACTAGCAGTTCCCCCACAGATACGCAGTATTTT
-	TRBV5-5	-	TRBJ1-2	CASSFKDPPGALGGYTF	TGTGCCAGCAGCTTCAAGGATCCACCCGGAGCTCTTGGAGGCTACACCTTC
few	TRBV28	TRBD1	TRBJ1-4	CASSLEPQGAGNEKLFF	TGTGCCAGCAGTTTGGAACCGCAGGGGGCCGGGAATGAAAAACTGTTTTTT
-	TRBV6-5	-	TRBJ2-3	CASRRATRADTQYF	TGTGCCAGCAGGAGGGCAACGCGAGCAGATACGCAGTATTTT
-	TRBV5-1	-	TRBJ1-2	CASSPLDRRGYTF	TGCGCCAGCAGCCCGCTAGACAGGCGCGGCTACACCTTC
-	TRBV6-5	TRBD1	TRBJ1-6	CASSPDRGDSPLHF	TGTGCCAGCAGTCCGGACAGGGGTGATTCACCCCTCCACTTT
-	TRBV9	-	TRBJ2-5	CASSATLASETQYF	TGTGCCAGCAGCGCCACCCTAGCGTCCGAGACCCAGTACTTC
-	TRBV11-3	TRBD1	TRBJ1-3	CASSRDSGSGNTIYF	TGTGCCAGCAGCCGGGACAGCGGCTCTGGAAACACCATATATTTT
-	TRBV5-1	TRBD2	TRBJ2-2	CASSPFSGITGELFF	TGCGCCAGCAGCCCTTTTAGCGGGATCACCGGGGAGCTGTTTTTT
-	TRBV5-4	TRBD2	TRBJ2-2	CASNLGGREGLSGELFF	TGTGCCAGCAACCTCGGGGGGAGGGAGGGCCTGAGCGGGGAGCTGTTTTTT
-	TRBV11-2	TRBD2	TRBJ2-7	CASRQSGSSYEQYF	TGTGCCAGCAGGCAAAGCGGGAGCTCCTACGAGCAGTACTTC
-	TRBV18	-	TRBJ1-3	CASSPELGNTIYF	TGTGCCAGCTCACCAGAGTTGGGAAACACCATATATTTT
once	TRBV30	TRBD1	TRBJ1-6	CAWSVRGQVNSPLHF	TGTGCCTGGAGTGTACGGGGACAGGTCAATTCACCCCTCCACTTT
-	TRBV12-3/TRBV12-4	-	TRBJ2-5	CASSLRLQETQYF	TGTGCCAGCAGTTTAAGACTGCAAGAGACCCAGTACTTC
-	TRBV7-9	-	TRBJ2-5	CASSLDPGGETQYF	TGTGCCAGCAGCTTAGATCCCGGAGGAGAGACCCAGTACTTC
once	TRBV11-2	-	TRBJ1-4	CASSPSGLTNEKLFF	TGTGCCAGCAGCCCCTCCGGGTTAACTAATGAAAAACTGTTTTTT
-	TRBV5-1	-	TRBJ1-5	CASSLEGARNQPQHF	TGCGCCAGCAGCTTGGAAGGGGCGCGCAATCAGCCCCAGCATTTT
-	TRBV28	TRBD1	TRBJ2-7	CASSFIESGQFSYEQYF	TGTGCCAGCAGTTTTATTGAGTCGGGACAGTTCTCCTACGAGCAGTACTTC
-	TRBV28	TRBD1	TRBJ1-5	CASSSRDRGGNQPQRF	TGTGCCAGCAGTTCCAGAGACAGGGGAGGAAATCAGCCCCAGCGTTTT
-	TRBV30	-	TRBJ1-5	CAWRDNQGNQPQHF	TGTGCCTGGAGAGATAATCAGGGGAATCAGCCCCAGCATTTT
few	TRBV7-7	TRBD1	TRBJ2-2	CASSLGDRGDTGELFF	TGTGCTAGCAGCTTAGGAGACAGGGGGGACACCGGGGAGCTGTTTTTT
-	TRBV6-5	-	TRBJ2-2	CASIGQPTGELFF	TGTGCCAGCATTGGACAGCCCACCGGGGAGCTGTTTTTT
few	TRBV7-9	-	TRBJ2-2	CASTVSGDTGELFF	TGTGCCAGCACCGTTTCAGGGGACACCGGGGAGCTGTTTTTT
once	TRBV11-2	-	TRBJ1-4	CASSLLRAGNEKLFF	TGTGCCAGCAGCTTACTCAGGGCCGGGAATGAAAAACTGTTTTTT
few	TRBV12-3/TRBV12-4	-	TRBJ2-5	CASSFTRWETQYF	TGTGCCAGCAGTTTCACTAGGTGGGAGACCCAGTACTTC
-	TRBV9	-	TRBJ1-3	CASSVTGGQIVGNTIYF	TGTGCCAGCAGCGTAACCGGCGGACAGATTGTTGGAAACACCATATATTTT
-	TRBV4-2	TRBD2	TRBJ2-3	CASSQDEASGRTDTQYF	TGTGCCAGCAGCCAAGATGAGGCTAGCGGGAGAACAGATACGCAGTATTTT
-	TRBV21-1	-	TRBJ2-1	CASSKFPGGPGSEQFF	TGTGCCAGCAGCAAATTTCCGGGAGGGCCAGGCTCTGAGCAGTTCTTC
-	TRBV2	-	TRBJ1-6	CASKSAGSPLHF	TGTGCCAGCAAGTCCGCGGGATCACCCCTCCACTTT
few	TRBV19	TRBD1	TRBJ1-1	CASRYDRGQNTEAFF	TGTGCCAGTAGGTACGACAGGGGACAGAACACTGAAGCTTTCTTT
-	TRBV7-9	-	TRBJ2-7	CASSLGGLSSYEQYF	TGTGCCAGCAGCTTAGGGGGCCTGAGCTCCTACGAGCAGTACTTC
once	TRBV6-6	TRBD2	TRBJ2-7	CASSDAGTSSYEQYF	TGTGCCAGCAGTGATGCCGGGACTAGCTCCTACGAGCAGTACTTC
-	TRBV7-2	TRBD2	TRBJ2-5	CASSITSGRGETQYF	TGTGCCAGCAGCATTACTAGCGGGAGGGGGGAGACCCAGTACTTC
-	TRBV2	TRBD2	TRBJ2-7	CASSAERDYEQYF	TGTGCCAGCAGTGCCGAGCGGGACTACGAGCAGTACTTC
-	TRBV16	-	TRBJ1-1	CASSQRRGGNTEAFF	TGTGCCAGCAGCCAACGAAGGGGCGGGAACACTGAAGCTTTCTTT
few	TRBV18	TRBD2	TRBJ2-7	CASRGLDGDEQYF	TGTGCCAGCCGCGGACTAGACGGTGACGAGCAGTACTTC
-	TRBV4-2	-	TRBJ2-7	CASSQELSEEQYF	TGTGCCAGCAGCCAAGAGCTATCTGAGGAGCAGTACTTC
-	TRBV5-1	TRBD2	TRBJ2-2	CASSTGTSGRGTGELFF	TGCGCCAGCAGCACCGGGACTAGCGGGAGGGGAACCGGGGAGCTGTTTTTT
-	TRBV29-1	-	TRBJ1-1	CSVLIYTEAFF	TGCAGCGTACTAATTTACACTGAAGCTTTCTTT
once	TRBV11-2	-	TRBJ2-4	CASSSGVINIQYF	TGTGCCAGCAGCTCCGGGGTTATAAACATTCAGTACTTC
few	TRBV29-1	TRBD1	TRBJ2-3	CSVARTGSTDTQYF	TGCAGCGTTGCTCGGACAGGGAGCACAGATACGCAGTATTTT
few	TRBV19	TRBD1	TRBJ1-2	CASSRSSGTGDSDYGYTF	TGTGCCAGTAGTCGCTCTTCCGGGACAGGGGACTCCGACTATGGCTACACCTTC
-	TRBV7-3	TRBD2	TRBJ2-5	CASSVGTSGRETQYF	TGTGCCAGCAGCGTCGGGACTAGCGGGAGGGAGACCCAGTACTTC
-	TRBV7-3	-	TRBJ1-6	CASSPEGTKDSPLHF	TGTGCCAGCAGCCCAGAGGGGACAAAAGATTCACCCCTCCACTTT
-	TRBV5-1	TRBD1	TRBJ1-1	CASSPTGGESTEAFF	TGCGCCAGCAGCCCTACAGGGGGCGAATCCACTGAAGCTTTCTTT
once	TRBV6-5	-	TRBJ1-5	CASSYQRNQPQHF	TGTGCCAGCAGTTACCAACGGAATCAGCCCCAGCATTTT
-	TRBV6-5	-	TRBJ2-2	CATSRDLKNTGELFF	TGTGCCACCTCGCGGGACCTAAAGAACACCGGGGAGCTGTTTTTT